This T cell receptor beta chain was identified during a study of a mutant IDH1 vaccine in newly diagnosed glioma. Broader study findings: Pseudoprogression appears to have had no connection to changes in top peripheral T cell clonotypes.

CDR1 is SNHLY, CDR2 FYNNEI, per germline. The CDR3 runs to 16 residues. J was trimmed by 3 bases and V by 7 bases; bases with no gene match: 9. Time point denoted: baseline, week 1 (first vaccination visit). Treatment indicated: pre-vaccination baseline after standard-of-care therapy. As to this clone: What it binds is unknown.

The protocol was immunoSEQ multiplex PCR, while the TCRdb copy is restricted to in-frame clones and leaves out a portion. This table holds over 75,000 clones, 85% to 90% found once. The chain carries TRBV2 and TRBJ2-6; 7 bases are shared with TRBD1. This clonotype was obtained from a woman between 45 and 65 years old with glioma. The material was PBMCs, obtained from a glioma patient treated with radiotherapy, temozolomide or both. The CDR3 nucleotides read TGTGCCAGCACGAAGGAAGGGGGCTATGGGGCCAACGTCCTGACTTTC. It translates to CASTKEGGYGANVLTF.